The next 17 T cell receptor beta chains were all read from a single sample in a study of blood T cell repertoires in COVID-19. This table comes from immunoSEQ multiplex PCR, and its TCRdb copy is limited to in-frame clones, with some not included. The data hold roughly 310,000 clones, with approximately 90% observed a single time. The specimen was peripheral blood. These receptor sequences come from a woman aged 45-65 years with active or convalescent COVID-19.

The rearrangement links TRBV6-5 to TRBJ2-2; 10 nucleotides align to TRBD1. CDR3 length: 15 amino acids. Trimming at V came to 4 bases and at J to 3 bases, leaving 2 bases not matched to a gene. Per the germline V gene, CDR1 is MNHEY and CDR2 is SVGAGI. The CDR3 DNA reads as TGTGCCAGCAGTTCCGGACAGGGGGACACCGGGGAGCTGTTTTTT. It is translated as CASSSGQGDTGELFF.

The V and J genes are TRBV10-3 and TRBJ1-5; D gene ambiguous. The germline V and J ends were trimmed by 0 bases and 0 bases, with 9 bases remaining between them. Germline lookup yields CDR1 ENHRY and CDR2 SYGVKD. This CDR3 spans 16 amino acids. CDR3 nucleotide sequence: TGTGCCATCAGTGAGTCGGGCCGGATTAGCAATCAGCCCCAGCATTTT. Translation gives CAISESGRISNQPQHF.

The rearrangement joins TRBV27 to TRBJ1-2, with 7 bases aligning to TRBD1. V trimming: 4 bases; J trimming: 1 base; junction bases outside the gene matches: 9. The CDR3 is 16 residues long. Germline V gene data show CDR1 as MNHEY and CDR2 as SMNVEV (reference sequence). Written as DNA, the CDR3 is TGTGCCAGCAGTTCCTCCTCCGGGACAGTTAACTATGGCTACACCTTC. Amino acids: CASSSSSGTVNYGYTF.

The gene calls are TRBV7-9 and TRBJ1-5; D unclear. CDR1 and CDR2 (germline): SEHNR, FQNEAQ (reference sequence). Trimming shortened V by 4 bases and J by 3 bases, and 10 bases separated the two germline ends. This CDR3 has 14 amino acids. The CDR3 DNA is TGTGCCAGCAGCTGGGCCGGGGACAATCAGCCCCAGCATTTT. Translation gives CASSWAGDNQPQHF.

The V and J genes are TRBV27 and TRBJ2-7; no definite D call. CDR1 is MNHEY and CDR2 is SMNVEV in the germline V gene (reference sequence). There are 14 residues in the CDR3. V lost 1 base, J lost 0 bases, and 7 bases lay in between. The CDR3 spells CASSLYANSYEQYF. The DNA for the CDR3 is TGTGCCAGCAGTTTATACGCTAACTCCTACGAGCAGTACTTC.

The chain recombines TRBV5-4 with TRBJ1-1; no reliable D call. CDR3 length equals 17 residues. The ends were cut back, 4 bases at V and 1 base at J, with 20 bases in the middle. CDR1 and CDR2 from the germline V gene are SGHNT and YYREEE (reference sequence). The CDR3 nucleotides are TGTGCCAGCAGCGTCGGCCTTTTGCGACGGAGGAACACTGAAGCTTTCTTT. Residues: CASSVGLLRRRNTEAFF.

The CDR3, as DNA: TGTGCCAGCAGCTCGTCTGGGACTTCTAACTATGGCTACACCTTC. Protein: CASSSSGTSNYGYTF. V is TRBV5-8 and J is TRBJ1-2, with a possible D match to TRBD1 (5 bases). Deletions cut 3 bases from V and 0 bases from J, with 12 bases between. The germline gives CDR1 SGHTS, CDR2 YDEGEE. The CDR3 has 15 residues.

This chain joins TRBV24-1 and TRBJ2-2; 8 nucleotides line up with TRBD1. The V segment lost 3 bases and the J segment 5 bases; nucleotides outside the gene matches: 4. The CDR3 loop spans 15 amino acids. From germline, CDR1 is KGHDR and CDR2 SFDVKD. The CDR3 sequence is CATSDRRGQTGELFF. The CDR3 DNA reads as TGTGCCACCAGTGATCGCAGGGGGCAAACCGGGGAGCTGTTTTTT.

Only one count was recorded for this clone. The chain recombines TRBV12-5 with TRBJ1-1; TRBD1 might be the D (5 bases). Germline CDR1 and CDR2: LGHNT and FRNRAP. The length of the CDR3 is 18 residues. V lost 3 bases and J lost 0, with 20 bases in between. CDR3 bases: TGTGCTAGTGGTTTCTCTCGACAGCAGGAGCCCATGAACACTGAAGCTTTCTTT. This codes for CASGFSRQQEPMNTEAFF.

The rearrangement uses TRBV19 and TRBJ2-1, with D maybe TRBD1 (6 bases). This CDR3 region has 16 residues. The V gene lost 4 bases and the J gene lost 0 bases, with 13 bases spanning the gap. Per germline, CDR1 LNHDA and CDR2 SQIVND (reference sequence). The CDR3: CASSTLDSSSYNEQFF. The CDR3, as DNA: TGTGCCAGTAGTACACTGGACAGTAGCTCCTACAATGAGCAGTTCTTC.

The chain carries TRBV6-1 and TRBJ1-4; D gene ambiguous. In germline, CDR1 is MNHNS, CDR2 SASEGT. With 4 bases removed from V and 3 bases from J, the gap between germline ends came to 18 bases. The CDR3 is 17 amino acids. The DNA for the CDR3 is TGTGCCAGCAGTGGCCCGGGGTCAGTGAGAGCTAATGAAAAACTGTTTTTT. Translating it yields CASSGPGSVRANEKLFF.

This chain's CDR3 is CASSLDGPNTGELFF. CDR3 in DNA: TGCGCCAGCAGCTTGGACGGTCCGAACACCGGGGAGCTGTTTTTT. V usage is TRBV5-1 and J usage is TRBJ2-2; D unclear. Trimming removed 0 bases from V and 0 bases from J, with 6 bases in between. The CDR3 is 15 amino acids. The V gene's germline CDR1 is SGHRS and CDR2 YFSETQ.

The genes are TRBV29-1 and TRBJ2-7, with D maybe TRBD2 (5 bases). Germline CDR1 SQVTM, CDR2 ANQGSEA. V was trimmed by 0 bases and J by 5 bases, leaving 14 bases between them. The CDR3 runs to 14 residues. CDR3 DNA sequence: TGCAGCGTTGAAGATAGAGGGCGGAGCGACGAGCAGTACTTC. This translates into CSVEDRGRSDEQYF.

The CDR3, as DNA: TGTGCCTGGAGTGTACTTCAAAGCGGGGGAAACACCGGGGAGCTGTTTTTT. Its translation: CAWSVLQSGGNTGELFF. This chain joins TRBV30 and TRBJ2-2, with 8 bases identical to TRBD2. The CDR3 is 17 residues long. Germline V gene data show CDR1 as GTSNPN and CDR2 as SVGIG (reference sequence). J was trimmed by 2 bases and V by 0 bases; bases with no gene match: 8. The full variable domain, in which reference TRBV30 and TRBJ2-2 provide the parts outside the CDR3, is SQTIHQWPATLVQPVGSPLSLECTVEGTSNPNLYWYRQAAGRGLQLLFYSVGIGQISSEVPQNLSASRPQDRQFILSSKKLLLSDSGFYLCAWSVLQSGGNTGELFFGEGSRLTVL.

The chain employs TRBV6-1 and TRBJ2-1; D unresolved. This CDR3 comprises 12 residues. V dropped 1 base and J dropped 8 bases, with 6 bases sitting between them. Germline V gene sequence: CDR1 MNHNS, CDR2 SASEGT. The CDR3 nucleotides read TGTGCCAGCAGTGAAGTGAGAGATGAGCAGTTCTTC. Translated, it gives CASSEVRDEQFF.

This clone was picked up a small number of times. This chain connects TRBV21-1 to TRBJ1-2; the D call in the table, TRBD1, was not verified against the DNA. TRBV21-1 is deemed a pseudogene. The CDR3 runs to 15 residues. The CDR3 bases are TGTGCCAGCAGCATCGACAGTGCCATTAACTATGGCTACACCTTC. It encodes CASSIDSAINYGYTF.

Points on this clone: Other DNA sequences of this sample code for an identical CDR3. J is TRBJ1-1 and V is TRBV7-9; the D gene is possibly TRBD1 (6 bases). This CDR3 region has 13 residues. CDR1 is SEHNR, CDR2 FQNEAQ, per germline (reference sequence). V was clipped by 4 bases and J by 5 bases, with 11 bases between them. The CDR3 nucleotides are TGTGCCAGCAGCTCCCAGGGGTCAACTGAAGCTTTCTTT. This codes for CASSSQGSTEAFF. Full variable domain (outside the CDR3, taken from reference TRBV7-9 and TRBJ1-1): DTGVSQNPRHKITKRGQNVTFRCDPISEHNRLYWYRQTLGQGPEFLTYFQNEAQLEKSRLLSDRFSAERPKGSFSTLEIQRTEQGDSAMYLCASSSQGSTEAFFGQGTRLTVV.